These 17 T cell receptor beta chains came from one sample sequenced in a study of T cell responses to AZD1222 COVID-19 vaccine. Generated by immunoSEQ multiplex PCR, the TCRdb table keeps only in-frame clones and is missing some. Among around 64,000 clones listed, around 82% were seen once. The sequenced sample was peripheral blood, obtained 28 days after the second AZD1222 dose. These receptors all come from an adult who received the AZD1222 COVID-19 vaccine.

The rearrangement uses TRBV6-5 and TRBJ1-1; 8 bases align to TRBD1. Germline CDR1 MNHEY, CDR2 SVGAGI. V shed 6 bases and J 4 bases; nucleotides not matched to a gene: 4. The CDR3 totals 13 residues. CDR3 sequence reads: CASRLQGGTEAFF. The CDR3 DNA sequence: TGTGCCAGCAGATTACAGGGGGGCACTGAAGCTTTCTTT.

The rearrangement links TRBV27 to TRBJ2-1; D is perhaps TRBD1 or TRBD2 (5 bases each). Trimming took 7 bases from V and 4 from J, leaving 32 bases between them. The CDR3 has 20 amino acids. Germline CDR1 MNHEY, CDR2 SMNVEV (reference sequence). Here the CDR3 reads CASTTIILNRRSTPYNEQFF. CDR3 nucleotide sequence: TGTGCCAGCACCACCATCATCCTGAACAGGAGGTCAACACCATACAATGAGCAGTTCTTC.

This sequence joins TRBV5-1 and TRBJ1-2; weak D call: TRBD1 (5 bases). CDR3 length equals 15 residues. Germline V gene sequence: CDR1 SGHRS, CDR2 YFSETQ. V was pared by 2 bases and J by 7 bases, with 18 bases between. The CDR3 nucleotides read TGCGCCAGCAGCTTAGAGGGGAGCGGCGGGGCTGGCTACACCTTC. It yields the protein CASSLEGSGGAGYTF.

This clone was observed once. The CDR3, as DNA: TGTGCCAGCGCGACCCGACCCAGGCTTTACGAGCAGTACTTC. The encoded protein is CASATRPRLYEQYF. The J gene is TRBJ2-7, the V gene TRBV3-1 (or the pseudogene TRBV3-2); D gene unclear. This CDR3 comprises 14 residues. Trimming pared 8 bases from V and 4 bases from J, leaving 18 bases between. Looked up from germline, CDR1 is LGHDT and CDR2 is YNNKEL (reference sequence).

This clone came up once. The J gene is TRBJ2-1, the V gene TRBV29-1; TRBD2 might be the D (5 bases). CDR1 is SQVTM and CDR2 is ANQGSEA in the germline V gene. CDR3 length equals 14 residues. V was clipped by 3 bases and J by 4 bases, with 13 bases between them. This chain's CDR3 is CSVEFETNYNEQFF. The CDR3 DNA sequence: TGCAGCGTTGAGTTTGAGACTAATTACAATGAGCAGTTCTTC.

J is TRBJ1-1 and V is TRBV5-1, with D maybe TRBD1 (5 bases). Looked up from germline, CDR1 is SGHRS and CDR2 is YFSETQ. The CDR3 covers 14 residues. V shed 7 bases and J shed 4 bases, with 17 bases lying between them. CDR3 residues: CASWAGTVGTEAFF. The CDR3 DNA reads as TGCGCCAGCTGGGCGGGGACGGTGGGCACTGAAGCTTTCTTT.

This clone was found a few times. The rearrangement links TRBV7-2 to TRBJ2-5; no clear D gene. Germline CDR1 SGHTA, CDR2 FQGNSA. V was shortened by 4 bases and J by 4 bases, with 16 bases between the two germline ends. The CDR3 has 15 amino acids. The chain's CDR3 is CASSYPRRQRETQYF. The CDR3 DNA sequence: TGTGCCAGCAGCTACCCCCGCCGGCAGAGAGAGACCCAGTACTTC.

The rearrangement links TRBV5-6 to TRBJ2-2; 7 nucleotides line up with TRBD1. The ends lost 3 bases at V and 1 base at J; junction bases unmatched: 0. The CDR3 sequence is 14 residues long. Germline V gene sequence: CDR1 SGHDT, CDR2 YYEEEE. This chain's CDR3 is CASSWDRNTGELFF. CDR3 DNA sequence: TGTGCCAGCAGCTGGGACAGGAACACCGGGGAGCTGTTTTTT.

This clone was counted a few times. This chain connects TRBV18 to TRBJ1-1; TRBD1 agrees at 8 bases. With V trimmed by 4 bases and J by 2 bases, 6 bases remained unmatched. CDR3 length equals 15 residues. The germline V gene encodes CDR1 KGHSH and CDR2 LQKENI. Written as DNA, the CDR3 is TGTGCCAGCTCACAAAGGCAGGGGGCCAACACTGAAGCTTTCTTT. This codes for CASSQRQGANTEAFF.

The chain joins TRBV9 to TRBJ1-3, with 7 positions matching TRBD1. V trimming: 3 bases; J trimming: 4 bases; junction bases outside the gene matches: 4. Germline-derived CDR1 and CDR2 are SGDLS and YYNGEE. The CDR3 is 14 amino acids. The CDR3 spells CASSAWDRGNTIYF. CDR3 in DNA: TGTGCCAGCAGCGCCTGGGACAGAGGAAACACCATATATTTT.

V usage is TRBV27 and J usage is TRBJ2-2, with a tentative D call TRBD1 (5 bases). The V end was cut by 2 bases, the J end by 2 bases, with 9 bases between. This CDR3 has 15 residues. Germline V gives CDR1 MNHEY, CDR2 SMNVEV (reference sequence). Here the CDR3 reads CASSLRQGNTGELFF. For the CDR3, the DNA is TGTGCCAGCAGTTTAAGGCAGGGAAACACCGGGGAGCTGTTTTTT.

The chain is built from TRBV27 and TRBJ2-1; D is perhaps TRBD2 (6 bases). The CDR3 is 20 amino acids. With 0 bases removed from V and 8 bases from J, the gap between germline ends came to 29 bases. The germline gives CDR1 MNHEY, CDR2 SMNVEV (reference sequence). CDR3 loop: CASSLSFRLASGGLSYEQFF. CDR3 nucleotide sequence: TGTGCCAGCAGTTTATCTTTCCGGCTAGCCTCTGGGGGACTTAGCTATGAGCAGTTCTTC.

This chain connects TRBV28 to TRBJ2-7; a weak D match, TRBD2 (7 bases). The CDR3 sequence is 14 residues long. Germline CDR1 is MDHEN and CDR2 is SYDVKM. Trimming stripped 7 bases from V and 4 bases from J, with 17 bases between. The CDR3: CASTWGGAAYEQYF. CDR3 nucleotide sequence: TGTGCCAGCACGTGGGGGGGCGCCGCGTACGAGCAGTACTTC.

This clone has only one observation. The V and J genes are TRBV4-3 and TRBJ2-7; D tentatively reads TRBD1 or TRBD2 (6 bases each). Germline V CDR1 and CDR2: LGHNA, YSLEER. The ends were cut back, 1 base at V and 1 base at J, with 14 bases in the middle. The CDR3 loop spans 16 amino acids. The CDR3 DNA reads TGCGCCAGCAGCCAAGGAGGCCGGGGGACATCCTACGAGCAGTACTTC. Amino acid sequence: CASSQGGRGTSYEQYF.

The genes are TRBV12-3 or TRBV12-4 and TRBJ2-7; D unclear. Deletions cut 5 bases from V and 4 bases from J, with 12 bases between. This CDR3 is built from 13 residues. The CDR3 DNA sequence: TGTGCCAGCAGTCCACAGTCTACTTACGAGCAGTACTTC. Translating it yields CASSPQSTYEQYF.

The chain joins TRBV18 to TRBJ1-2; D is perhaps TRBD1 (5 bases). The CDR3 contains 15 residues. Germline CDR1 reads KGHSH; CDR2 reads LQKENI. V lost 0 bases to trimming and J lost 3 bases, with 11 bases between them. Written as DNA, the CDR3 is TGTGCCAGCTCACCACCGCAGGGAAAGGACTATGGCTACACCTTC. It codes for CASSPPQGKDYGYTF.

This chain connects TRBV11-2 to TRBJ2-7; the match to TRBD2 covers 8 bases. Germline-derived CDR1 and CDR2 are SGHAT and FQNNGV. Trimming took 3 bases from V and 2 from J; bases not matched to a gene: 3. The CDR3 runs to 14 residues. CDR3 nucleotides: TGTGCCAGCAGCTTCGAGCGGGGGACCTACGAGCAGTACTTC. This translates into CASSFERGTYEQYF.